This passage covers 15 T cell receptor beta chains from one sample sequenced in a study of T cells in Graves' hyperthyroidism and ophthalmopathy. Amplification yielded TCR beta CDR3 regions, with RNA transcripts as the source. With the HTBI primer set, the TCR CDR3 went through a first round of RT-PCR. Using its own MiXCR run on the multiplex PCR reads, TCRdb lists one record per CDR3 protein. The sample yields about 500,000 distinct CDR3 sequences, about 45% seen once. The material sequenced was peripheral blood or thyroid tissue (not recorded which). These receptors came from an adult woman with Graves' disease, either hyperthyroidism or ophthalmopathy (not recorded which).

On this clonotype: Given a much more abundant clone one base away, this may be a read error. V is TRBV20-1 and J is TRBJ1-2; no reliable D call. This CDR3 is built from 12 residues. Germline loops: CDR1 DFQATT, CDR2 SNEGSKA (reference sequence). V gave up 2 bases and J gave up 3 bases, with 7 bases separating them. The CDR3 loop reads CSARSEYYGYTF. Here the CDR3 DNA reads TGCAGTGCTAGATCTGAATACTATGGCTACACCTTC.

The genes are TRBV19 and TRBJ2-2, with 9 positions matching TRBD2. The ends lost 5 bases at V and 2 bases at J; junction bases unmatched: 3. There are 15 residues in the CDR3. Per germline, CDR1 LNHDA and CDR2 SQIVND (reference sequence). The CDR3 region is CASSRLAANTGELFF. The CDR3 DNA sequence: TGTGCCAGTAGTCGACTAGCGGCCAACACCGGGGAGCTGTTTTTT.

The chain has TRBV6-5 and TRBJ1-2; 8 bases are shared with TRBD1. Germline CDR1 reads MNHEY; CDR2 reads SVGAGI. The CDR3 contains 18 residues. Trimming at V came to 4 bases and at J to 1 base, leaving 14 bases not matched to a gene. For the CDR3, the DNA is TGTGCCAGCAGTTCGAAATGGACAGGGCTGGTTAATAACTATGGCTACACCTTC. Translation gives CASSSKWTGLVNNYGYTF.

Turning to this clonotype: This sequence may be a read error, since a much larger clone differs from it by one base. The chain links TRBV29-1 to TRBJ2-2; D is possibly TRBD2 (5 bases). The CDR3 spans 13 residues. The germline V gene has CDR1 SQVTM and CDR2 ANQGSEA. This CDR3 is CSVELGNTGELSF. CDR3 DNA sequence: TGCAGCGTTGAATTAGGGAACACCGGGGAGCTGTCTTTT.

In DNA form, the CDR3 reads TGTGCCAGCAGCCTGGACAGTTTAACCTACGAGCAGTACTTC. Amino acid sequence: CASSLDSLTYEQYF. The chain joins TRBV7-2 to TRBJ2-7; D might be TRBD1 (6 bases). From germline, CDR1 is SGHTA and CDR2 FQGNSA. The V and J ends lost 5 bases and 2 bases respectively, with 13 bases between them. The CDR3 is made up of 14 amino acids.

The V gene is TRBV7-8, the J gene TRBJ2-2, with 10 nucleotides matching TRBD1. The CDR3 is 17 residues long. V dropped 1 base and J dropped 7; count of bases not matched to a gene: 9. CDR1 is SGHVS, CDR2 FQNEAQ, per germline. The DNA of the CDR3 is TGTGCCAGCAGCTTAGGTCCATTGGGACAGGGGATCGGGGAGCTGTTTTTT. Translating gives CASSLGPLGQGIGELFF.

As DNA, the CDR3 is TGTGCCAGTAGTATATCTTATCAGCCCCAGCATTTT. Encoded protein: CASSISYQPQHF. J is TRBJ1-5 and V is TRBV19; no reliable D call. The CDR3 sequence is 12 residues long. Germline V gene data show CDR1 as LNHDA and CDR2 as SQIVND (reference sequence). Trimming shortened V by 2 bases and J by 5 bases, and 4 bases separated the two germline ends. The complete variable domain, with remaining parts taken from reference TRBV19 and TRBJ1-5, reads DGGITQSPKYLFRKEGQNVTLSCEQNLNHDAMYWYRQDPGQGLRLIYYSQIVNDFQKGDIAEGYSVSREKKESFPLTVTSAQKNPTAFYLCASSISYQPQHFGDGTRLSIL.

This chain joins TRBV7-2 and TRBJ1-5, with 7 nucleotides matching TRBD1. The ends lost 11 bases at V and 3 bases at J; junction bases unmatched: 10. The CDR3 contains 14 residues. Looked up from germline, CDR1 is SGHTA and CDR2 is FQGNSA. CDR3: CAWSVGTDNQPQHF. The DNA for the CDR3 is TGTGCCTGGAGTGTAGGGACAGACAATCAGCCCCAGCATTTT.

This clonotype has only a few counts. The junction departs from the called germline gene at one end, perhaps through a read error. V usage is TRBV20-1 and J usage is TRBJ2-5; 7 positions agree with TRBD2. The germline gives CDR1 DFQATT, CDR2 SNEGSKA (reference sequence). The CDR3 extends over 16 amino acids. The CDR3 loop reads CSARDWASGLQEAQYF. In nucleotides, the CDR3 is TGCAGTGCTAGAGACTGGGCTAGCGGTCTCCAAGAGGCCCAGTACTTC.

This clonotype occurred many times. The chain joins TRBV9 to TRBJ1-1, with a possible D match to TRBD1 (6 bases). The CDR3 contains 16 residues. The germline CDR1 and CDR2 sequences are SGDLS and YYNGEE. The V end was cut by 0 bases, the J end by 3 bases, with 15 bases between. DNA of the CDR3: TGTGCCAGCAGCGTAGGATGGGGGCGTATGGACACTGAAGCTTTCTTT. It encodes CASSVGWGRMDTEAFF.

This sequence joins TRBV2 and TRBJ2-5, with D possibly TRBD1 on 5 matching bases. This CDR3 is built from 12 residues. The V end was cut by 10 bases, the J end by 1 base, with 10 bases between. The germline gives CDR1 SNHLY, CDR2 FYNNEI. The CDR3 loop is CANADIQETQYF. CDR3 nucleotide sequence: TGTGCCAACGCGGACATCCAAGAGACCCAGTACTTC.

This clonotype appeared a few times. An end of the junction differs from the germline gene, which may be a read error. The genes are TRBV7-8 and TRBJ2-7; D may be TRBD2 (5 bases). The germline V gene has CDR1 SGHVS and CDR2 FQNEAQ. The CDR3 length is 16 residues. DNA for the CDR3: TGCGCCAGCAGCCGGGCGGCGGGTACCCAAAACTACGAGCAGTACTTC. Its translation is CASSRAAGTQNYEQYF.

This clonotype was counted many times. The chain carries TRBV28 and TRBJ2-5; D may be TRBD1 or TRBD2 (5 bases each). Per the germline V gene, CDR1 is MDHEN and CDR2 is SYDVKM. V was clipped by 2 bases and J by 5 bases, with 15 bases between them. The CDR3 runs to 15 residues. In nucleotides, the CDR3 is TGTGCCAGCAGTTTAGGGAGAGGGGACGGCGAGACCCAGTACTTC. Residues: CASSLGRGDGETQYF. Filled out from reference TRBV28 and TRBJ2-5, the complete variable domain reads DVKVTQSSRYLVKRTGEKVFLECVQDMDHENMFWYRQDPGLGLRLIYFSYDVKMKEKGDIPEGYSVSREKKERFSLILESASTNQTSMYLCASSLGRGDGETQYFGPGTRLLVL.

The chain joins TRBV12-3 or TRBV12-4 to TRBJ1-2; the match to TRBD1 covers 9 bases. V lost 5 bases, J lost 3 bases, and 10 bases stayed unmatched. The CDR3 is made up of 16 amino acids. The CDR3 bases are TGTGCCAGCAGTGGGGGACCGGGACAGGGTCACTATGGCTACACCTTC. Amino acid sequence: CASSGGPGQGHYGYTF.

The V and J genes are TRBV7-9 and TRBJ2-5; 12 positions agree with TRBD2. Germline lookup yields CDR1 SEHNR and CDR2 FQNEAQ (reference sequence). The CDR3 covers 21 residues. Trimming cost V 0 bases and J 2 bases; bases outside gene matches: 16. Here the CDR3 DNA reads TGTGCCAGCAGCTTAGCCAGATGGGAGACTAGCGGGAGTTCTGAGCAAGAGACCCAGTACTTC. It yields the protein CASSLARWETSGSSEQETQYF.